One sample yielded the 7 T cell receptor beta chains listed below, sequenced in a study of shared clonotypes between healthy human individuals. Clones were sequenced by immunoSEQ multiplex PCR, and TCRdb holds only the in-frame ones, with some missing. The sample shows some 2.4 million clones, roughly 93% of them seen only once. Sequenced material: naive CD4+ T cells from PBMCs. As for subset: CD45RA+ positively selected. Every receptor here comes from a man aged 18 to 29 in good health. Some clones in this sample may be carry-over from other donors' samples.

This chain joins TRBV5-4 and TRBJ2-5, with D possibly matching TRBD1 (6 bases). Trimming shortened V by 1 base and J by 3 bases, and 10 bases separated the two germline ends. Germline V gene data show CDR1 as SGHNT and CDR2 as YYREEE (reference sequence). The CDR3 has 14 amino acids. CDR3 in amino acids: CASSLKDSEETQYF. DNA for the CDR3: TGTGCCAGCAGCTTGAAGGACAGCGAAGAGACCCAGTACTTC. Using reference TRBV5-4 and TRBJ2-5 for the parts outside the CDR3, the full variable domain is ETGVTQSPTHLIKTRGQQVTLRCSSQSGHNTVSWYQQALGQGPQFIFQYYREEENGRGNFPPRFSGLQFPNYSSELNVNALELDDSALYLCASSLKDSEETQYFGPGTRLLVL.

The V and J genes are TRBV27 and TRBJ2-6, with 7 bases lining up with TRBD1. Trimming took 8 bases from V and 0 from J; bases not matched to a gene: 13. The germline gives CDR1 MNHEY, CDR2 SMNVEV (reference sequence). The CDR3 is 18 residues long. The CDR3 region is CASSVLGTALSGANVLTF. In nucleotides, the CDR3 is TGTGCCAGCTCGGTCCTTGGGACAGCCCTCTCTGGGGCCAACGTCCTGACTTTC.

The rearrangement links TRBV28 to TRBJ2-7, with 9 bases lining up with TRBD1. Germline CDR1 MDHEN, CDR2 SYDVKM. Germline trimming cut 4 bases from V and 5 bases from J; bases unmatched to any gene: 9. The CDR3 runs 15 residues. Here the CDR3 DNA reads TGTGCCAGCAGTTCACTCGCGGACAGGGGTAACGAGCAGTACTTC. Translation: CASSSLADRGNEQYF.

The rearrangement uses TRBV19 and TRBJ1-3, with 11 bases matching TRBD1. This CDR3 has 14 residues. The V gene end was trimmed by 5 bases and the J gene end by 8 bases; junction bases not matched to a gene: 5. From germline, CDR1 is LNHDA and CDR2 SQIVND (reference sequence). CDR3 loop: CASSRTGGADTIYF. CDR3 bases: TGTGCCAGTAGTCGGACAGGGGGCGCAGACACCATATATTTT.

The chain couples TRBV7-3 to TRBJ2-1, with a possible D match to TRBD1 (6 bases). The CDR3 has 13 residues. V was pared by 5 bases and J by 5 bases, with 10 bases between. CDR1 and CDR2 (germline): SGHTA, FQGTGA. CDR3 sequence: CASSVDSNNEQFF. The CDR3 DNA follows: TGTGCCAGCAGCGTGGACAGTAACAATGAGCAGTTCTTC.

The V gene is TRBV5-5, the J gene TRBJ1-5; TRBD1 matches 10 bases. V was clipped by 4 bases and J by 5 bases; unmatched bases: 3. The CDR3 is 14 amino acids. Germline lookup yields CDR1 SGHKS and CDR2 YYEKEE (reference sequence). The CDR3 loop reads CASSRDRGDQPQHF. The CDR3 DNA follows: TGTGCCAGCAGCCGGGACAGGGGTGATCAGCCCCAGCATTTT. The entire variable domain, with the rest obtained from reference TRBV5-5 and TRBJ1-5, is as follows: DAGVTQSPTHLIKTRGQQVTLRCSPISGHKSVSWYQQVLGQGPQFIFQYYEKEERGRGNFPDRFSARQFPNYSSELNVNALLLGDSALYLCASSRDRGDQPQHFGDGTRLSIL.

This chain uses TRBV29-1 with TRBJ2-5, with TRBD1 matching over 8 bases. The germline V gene encodes CDR1 SQVTM and CDR2 ANQGSEA. The CDR3 length is 15 residues. After removal of 1 base from V and 6 bases from J, the junction contained 10 bases not matched to a gene. This CDR3 is CSVEGGQGVGKTQYF. In DNA, the CDR3 is TGCAGCGTTGAAGGAGGACAGGGAGTAGGAAAGACCCAGTACTTC.